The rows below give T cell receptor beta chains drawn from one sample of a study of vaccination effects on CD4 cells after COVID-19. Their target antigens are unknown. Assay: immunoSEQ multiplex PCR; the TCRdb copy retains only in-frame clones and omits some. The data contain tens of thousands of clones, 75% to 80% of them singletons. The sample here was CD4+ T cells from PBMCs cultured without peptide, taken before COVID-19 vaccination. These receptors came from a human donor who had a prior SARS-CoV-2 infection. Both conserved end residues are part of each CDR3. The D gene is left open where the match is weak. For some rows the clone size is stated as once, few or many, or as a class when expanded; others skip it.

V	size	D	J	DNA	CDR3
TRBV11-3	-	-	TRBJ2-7	TGTGCCAGGCTGTGTGCAGCGACAAACGAGCAGTACTTC	CARLCAATNEQYF
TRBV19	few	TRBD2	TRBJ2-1	TGTGCCAGTAGTATCTCCGGGAGGGGTTGGGCTGAGCAGTTCTTC	CASSISGRGWAEQFF
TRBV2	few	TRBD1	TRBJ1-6	TGTGCCAGCAACAGACAGGGGACGCTTCCCCTCCACTTT	CASNRQGTLPLHF
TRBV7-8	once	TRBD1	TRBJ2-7	TGTGCCAGCAGCCAGGACAGGCTCTACGAGCAGTACTTC	CASSQDRLYEQYF
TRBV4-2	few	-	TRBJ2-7	TGTGCCAGCAGCCAAGATACAGGAGACCCTTCCTACGAGCAGTACTTC	CASSQDTGDPSYEQYF
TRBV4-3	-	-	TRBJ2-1	TGCGCCAGCAGCCAAGTAGGCGCGGGCGGCCTACTCCATTTCGAGCAGTTCTTC	CASSQVGAGGLLHFEQFF
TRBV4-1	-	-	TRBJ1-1	TGCGCCAGCAGCCAGCAACAGGGAACTGAAGCTTTCTTT	CASSQQQGTEAFF
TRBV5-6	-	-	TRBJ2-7	TGTGCCAGCAGCTTGGATCCGATCCTCTCCTACGAGCAGTACTTC	CASSLDPILSYEQYF
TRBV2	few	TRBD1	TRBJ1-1	TGTGCCAGCAGTTACGGACAGGGAGGGACTGAAGCTTTCTTT	CASSYGQGGTEAFF
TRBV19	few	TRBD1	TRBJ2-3	TGTGCCAGCACAAGGGACAGTCGCACAGATACGCAGTATTTT	CASTRDSRTDTQYF
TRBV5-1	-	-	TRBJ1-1	TGCGCCAGCAGCTTGGACGTCGTTGGGTCGACTATGAACACTGAAGCTTTCTTT	CASSLDVVGSTMNTEAFF
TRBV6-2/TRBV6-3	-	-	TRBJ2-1	TGTGCCAGCAGTTACATAGGGATGGGCAATGAGCAGTTCTTC	CASSYIGMGNEQFF
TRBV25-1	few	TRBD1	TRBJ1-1	TGTGCCAGCAGGACAGGGTGGGACACTGAAGCTTTCTTT	CASRTGWDTEAFF
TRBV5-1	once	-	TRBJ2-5	TGCGCCAGCAGCTTCGGTCGAGGGCAGGAGACCCAGTACTTC	CASSFGRGQETQYF
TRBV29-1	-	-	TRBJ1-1	TGCAGCGTTGTGCAGGTAACCAACACTGAAGCTTTCTTT	CSVVQVTNTEAFF
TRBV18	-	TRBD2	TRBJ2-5	TGTGCCAGCTCACCACCTGTACTAGCGGGGAATAACCGGGTCGAAGAGACCCAGTACTTC	CASSPPVLAGNNRVEETQYF
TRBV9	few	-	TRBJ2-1	TGTGCCAGCAGCGGCCTGGGGGCTAGCGGATACAATGAGCAGTTCTTC	CASSGLGASGYNEQFF
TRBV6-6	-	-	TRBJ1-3	TGTGCCAGCAGCGGAACACAAACGTCCGGAAACACCATATATTTT	CASSGTQTSGNTIYF
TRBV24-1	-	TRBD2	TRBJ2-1	TGTGCCACCAGTGATTTGGGGGTAGGGAGGGGCTCCTACAATGAGCAGTTCTTC	CATSDLGVGRGSYNEQFF
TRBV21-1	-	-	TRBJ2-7	TGTGCCAGCAGCAAAGTCCGATACGAGCAGTACTTC	CASSKVRYEQYF
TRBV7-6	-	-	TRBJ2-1	TGTGCCAGCAGCCTCCGGACAACTTACAATGAGCAGTTCTTC	CASSLRTTYNEQFF
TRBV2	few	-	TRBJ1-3	TGTGCCAGCAGTGAAGCGCATGTGGGGGGCGGAAACACCATATATTTT	CASSEAHVGGGNTIYF
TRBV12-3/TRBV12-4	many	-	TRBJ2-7	TGTGCCAGCAGCCTGGACAGATTCGCAGAGGTGTACTTC	CASSLDRFAEVYF
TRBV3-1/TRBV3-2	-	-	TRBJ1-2	TGTGCCAGCAGCCCAAGCCTACAGGGTAGGTATGGCTACACCTTC	CASSPSLQGRYGYTF
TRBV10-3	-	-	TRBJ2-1	TGTGCCATCAGTGAGAGCTTCGTCACTGAGCAGTTCTTC	CAISESFVTEQFF
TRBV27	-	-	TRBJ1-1	TGTGCCAGCAGTTTGCTCAGTCGGGAGGGGAACACTGAAGCTTTCTTT	CASSLLSREGNTEAFF
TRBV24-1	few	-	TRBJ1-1	TGTGCCACCAGTGATAATGCGGTCTGCCGATTGAACACTGAAGCTTTCTTT	CATSDNAVCRLNTEAFF
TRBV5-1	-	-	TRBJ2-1	TGCGCCAGCAGCTCCGGGTCTCCCTCCTACAATGAGCAGTTCTTC	CASSSGSPSYNEQFF
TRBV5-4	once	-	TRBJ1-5	TGTGCCAGCAGCTTGGGGGGGTCCCCAGGGGCAATCCTCCATCAGCCCCAGCATTTT	CASSLGGSPGAILHQPQHF
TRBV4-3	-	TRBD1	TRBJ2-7	TGCGCCAGCAGCCAAGATGCAGGGGGAACCTACGAGCAGTACTTC	CASSQDAGGTYEQYF
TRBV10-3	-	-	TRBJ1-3	TGTGCCATCAGTGGTTCTGCGGCCCGCCCCATATATTTT	CAISGSAARPIYF
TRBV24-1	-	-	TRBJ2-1	TGTGCCACCAGTGACCACAGGAGCTCCTACAATGAGCAGTTCTTC	CATSDHRSSYNEQFF
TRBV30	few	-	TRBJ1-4	TGTGCCTGGAGTGCAGGGCCAAGTGAAAAACTGTTTTTT	CAWSAGPSEKLFF
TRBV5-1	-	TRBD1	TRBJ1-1	TGCGCCAGCACCGAGGGGGCTCAGAACACTGAAGCTTTCTTT	CASTEGAQNTEAFF
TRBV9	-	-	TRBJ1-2	TGTGCCAGCAGCGTAGTTGGGGATATTCGCCTGGGGGGCTACACCTTC	CASSVVGDIRLGGYTF
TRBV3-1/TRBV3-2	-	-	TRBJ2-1	TGTGCCAGCAGCCACAACAGGGCCGACAATGAGCAGTTCTTC	CASSHNRADNEQFF
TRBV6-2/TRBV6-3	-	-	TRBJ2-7	TGTGCCAGCAGCCGAACTAGCCGTTACGAGCAGTACTTC	CASSRTSRYEQYF
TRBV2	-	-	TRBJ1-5	TGTGCCAGCAATGCACAGGGAATCAATCAGCCCCAGCATTTT	CASNAQGINQPQHF
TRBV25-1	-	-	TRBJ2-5	TGTGCCAGCAGTGCTACACAGTACCAAGAGACCCAGTACTTC	CASSATQYQETQYF
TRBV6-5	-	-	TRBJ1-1	TGTGCCAGCATCTGGGCGGAGGGAACTGAAGCTTTCTTT	CASIWAEGTEAFF
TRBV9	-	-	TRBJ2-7	TGTGCCAGCAGCGTAGGAGGGCGGGATACCGAGCAGTACTTC	CASSVGGRDTEQYF
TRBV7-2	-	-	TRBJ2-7	TGTGCCAGCAGCTTAGCGCTGGCCTCATCCTACGAGCAGTACTTC	CASSLALASSYEQYF
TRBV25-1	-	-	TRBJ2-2	TGTGCCAGCAGTGAATTTCGGGGGACCAACACCGGGGAGCTGTTTTTT	CASSEFRGTNTGELFF
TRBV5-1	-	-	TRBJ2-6	TGCGCCAGCAGCTTGGACCCTTCCTCTGGGGCCAACGTCCTGACTTTC	CASSLDPSSGANVLTF
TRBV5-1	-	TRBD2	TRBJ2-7	TGCGCCAGCAGCTTGGAAGCGGGGTTCGTGAACGAGCAGTACTTC	CASSLEAGFVNEQYF
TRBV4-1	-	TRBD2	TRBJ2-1	TGCGCCAGCAGACTAGCGGGGTCCTACGAGCAGTTCTTC	CASRLAGSYEQFF
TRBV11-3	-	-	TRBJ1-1	TGTGCCAGCAGCTTATCAGTGGACACTGAAGCTTTCTTT	CASSLSVDTEAFF
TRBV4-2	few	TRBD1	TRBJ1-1	TGTGCCAGCAGCCTTCGACAGGGGGTCACTGAAGCTTTCTTT	CASSLRQGVTEAFF
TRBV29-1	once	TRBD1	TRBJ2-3	TGCAGCGTTGGAAATCGACAGGGAGGCACAGATACGCAGTATTTT	CSVGNRQGGTDTQYF
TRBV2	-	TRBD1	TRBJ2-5	TGTGCCAGCGGTGAGGACAGGGTACAAGAGACCCAGTACTTC	CASGEDRVQETQYF
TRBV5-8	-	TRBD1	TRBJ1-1	TGTGCCAGCAGCTTGGCCAGGGGGCGCCGGTCATCGGTCTCTGAAGCTTTCTTT	CASSLARGRRSSVSEAFF